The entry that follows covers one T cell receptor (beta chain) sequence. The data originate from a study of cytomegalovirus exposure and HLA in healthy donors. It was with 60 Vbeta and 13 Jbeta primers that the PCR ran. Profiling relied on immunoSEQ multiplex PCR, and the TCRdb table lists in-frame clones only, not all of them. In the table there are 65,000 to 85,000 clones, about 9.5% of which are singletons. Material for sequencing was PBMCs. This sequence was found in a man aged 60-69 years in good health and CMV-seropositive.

CDR3 sequence: CASSQPTSGRTDTQYF. CDR3 in DNA: TGCGCCAGCAGCCAACCCACCTCCGGGAGAACAGATACGCAGTATTTT. The chain employs TRBV4-1 and TRBJ2-3, with D perhaps TRBD2 (6 bases). The V and J ends lost 2 bases and 3 bases respectively, with 15 bases between them. The CDR3 extends over 16 amino acids. Germline V gene sequence: CDR1 MGHRA, CDR2 YSYEKL.